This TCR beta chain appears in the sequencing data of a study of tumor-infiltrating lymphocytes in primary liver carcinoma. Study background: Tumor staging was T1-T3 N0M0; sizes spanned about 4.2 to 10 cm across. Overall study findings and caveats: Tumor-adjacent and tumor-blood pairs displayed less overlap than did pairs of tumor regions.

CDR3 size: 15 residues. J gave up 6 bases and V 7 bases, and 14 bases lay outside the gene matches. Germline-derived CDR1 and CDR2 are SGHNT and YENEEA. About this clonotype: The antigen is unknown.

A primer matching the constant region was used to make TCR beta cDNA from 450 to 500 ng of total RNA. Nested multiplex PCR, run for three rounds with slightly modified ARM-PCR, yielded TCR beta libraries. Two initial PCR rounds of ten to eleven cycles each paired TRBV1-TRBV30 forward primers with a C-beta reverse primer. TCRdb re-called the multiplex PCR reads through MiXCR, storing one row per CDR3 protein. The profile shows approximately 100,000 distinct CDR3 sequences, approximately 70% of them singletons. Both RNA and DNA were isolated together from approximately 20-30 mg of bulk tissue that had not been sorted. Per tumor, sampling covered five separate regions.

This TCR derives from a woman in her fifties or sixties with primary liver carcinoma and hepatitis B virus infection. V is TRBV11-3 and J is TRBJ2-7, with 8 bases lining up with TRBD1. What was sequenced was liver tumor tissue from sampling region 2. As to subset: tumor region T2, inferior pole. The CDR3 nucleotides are TGTGCCAGCAACACCCGACAGGGGACGGGCGGCGAGCAGTACTTC. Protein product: CASNTRQGTGGEQYF. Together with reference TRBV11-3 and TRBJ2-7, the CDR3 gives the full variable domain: EAGVVQSPRYKIIEKKQPVAFWCNPISGHNTLYWYLQNLGQGPELLIRYENEEAVDDSQLPKDRFSAERLKGVDSTLKIQPAELGDSAVYLCASNTRQGTGGEQYFGPGTRLTVT.